These 20 T cell receptor beta chains were all obtained from the same sample, sequenced in a study of siplizumab effects on memory and regulatory T cells. Measured with immunoSEQ multiplex PCR; TCRdb has only the in-frame clones, and not every one. The repertoire has under 70,000 clones, about 80% of them found once; the top ten carry about 0.41%. Material for sequencing was memory CD4+ T cells sorted from blood. The receptors originated from a human donor in good health.

The chain couples TRBV6-6 to TRBJ1-2, with 10 bases lining up with TRBD1. The CDR3 loop spans 14 amino acids. Trimming at V came to 6 bases and at J to 6 bases, leaving 7 bases not matched to a gene. CDR1 is MNHNY, CDR2 SVGAGI, per germline (reference sequence). Written as DNA, the CDR3 is TGTGCCAGCAGGTATACCGGGACAGGGGATGGCTACACCTTC. Translated: CASRYTGTGDGYTF.

This clone has a single count. This chain links TRBV7-2 with TRBJ1-1, with D maybe TRBD1 (6 bases). Germline CDR1 is SGHTA and CDR2 is FQGNSA. Trimming removed 5 bases at V and 1 base at J, with 14 bases between. The CDR3 is 15 residues long. The CDR3 sequence: CASSLTLDRNTEAFF. The DNA for the CDR3 is TGTGCCAGCAGCCTCACCCTGGACAGGAACACTGAAGCTTTCTTT.

This clone is a singleton in its sample. This chain links TRBV25-1 with TRBJ1-4, with D tentatively TRBD1 (5 bases). The CDR3 has 15 residues. V was shortened by 5 bases and J by 7 bases, with 17 bases between the two germline ends. Germline V gene data show CDR1 as MGHDK and CDR2 as SYGVNS. CDR3 DNA sequence: TGTGCCAGCAGTCCCACCCAGGGCACGGGTGAAAAACTGTTTTTT. Residues: CASSPTQGTGEKLFF.

The chain joins TRBV5-4 to TRBJ2-6, with 12 bases identical to TRBD2. V gave up 0 bases and J gave up 0 bases; unmatched junction bases: 7. The CDR3 is 20 amino acids. Germline V gene sequence: CDR1 SGHNT, CDR2 YYREEE (reference sequence). The CDR3 DNA reads TGTGCCAGCAGCTTGGTCGGACTAGCGGGGACTCTCTCTGGGGCCAACGTCCTGACTTTC. Its translation: CASSLVGLAGTLSGANVLTF.

The chain joins TRBV7-2 to TRBJ2-1; D unresolved. Trimming removed 3 bases at V and 7 bases at J, with 7 bases between. The CDR3 spans 12 residues. The V gene's germline CDR1 is SGHTA and CDR2 FQGNSA. The CDR3 DNA follows: TGTGCCAGCAGCTTTAGTGGGAATGAGCAGTTCTTC. Encoded protein: CASSFSGNEQFF. The whole variable domain, remainder taken from reference TRBV7-2 and TRBJ2-1, is GAGVSQSPSNKVTEKGKDVELRCDPISGHTALYWYRQSLGQGLEFLIYFQGNSAPDKSGLPSDRFSAERTGGSVSTLTIQRTQQEDSAVYLCASSFSGNEQFFGPGTRLTVL.

The V call is TRBV4-1, the J call TRBJ1-2; TRBD1 matches 9 bases. Per the germline V gene, CDR1 is MGHRA and CDR2 is YSYEKL. The CDR3 contains 12 residues. Unmatched junction bases numbered 3, after V lost 0 bases and J lost 13 bases. The CDR3 nucleotides read TGCGCCAGCAGCCAAGATGGGACAGGGAGCACCTTC. Its protein product is CASSQDGTGSTF.

To note about this clone: The sample has other DNA sequences that encode this CDR3 too. The rearrangement uses TRBV6-5 and TRBJ1-2, with TRBD1 matching 7 bases. Looked up from germline, CDR1 is MNHEY and CDR2 is SVGAGI. The CDR3 totals 12 residues. V dropped 8 bases and J dropped 5; count of bases not matched to a gene: 5. CDR3 sequence: CASRPTGYGYTF. Here the CDR3 DNA reads TGTGCCAGCCGCCCGACAGGGTATGGCTACACCTTC.

The V call is TRBV19, the J call TRBJ1-2; possible D gene TRBD1, 5 bases. The CDR3 length is 14 residues. Germline V gene sequence: CDR1 LNHDA, CDR2 SQIVND (reference sequence). Deletions cut 6 bases from V and 4 bases from J, with 15 bases between. CDR3 DNA sequence: TGTGCCAGTAGCACACCGGGACCGACCTATGGCTACACCTTC. Translating it yields CASSTPGPTYGYTF.

This chain links TRBV27 with TRBJ1-2; a weak D match, TRBD1 (6 bases). CDR1 is MNHEY and CDR2 is SMNVEV in the germline V gene (reference sequence). This CDR3 has 14 amino acids. Trimming removed 5 bases at V and 8 bases at J, with 18 bases between. The CDR3 DNA sequence: TGTGCCAGCAGTACCAGCCGGGAGGGGGGGGGCTACACCTTC. Amino acid sequence: CASSTSREGGGYTF.

This clone turned up a few times. The V gene is TRBV19, the J gene TRBJ2-3, with a possible D match to TRBD2 (7 bases). Germline V gives CDR1 LNHDA, CDR2 SQIVND (reference sequence). This CDR3 has 14 residues. Trimming removed 5 bases at V and 4 bases at J, with 13 bases between. Written as DNA, the CDR3 is TGTGCCAGTAGTTTCCGAGGGGGGGCAGATACGCAGTATTTT. This translates into CASSFRGGADTQYF.

This chain joins TRBV7-6 and TRBJ2-3; TRBD1 might be the D (6 bases). Germline V gene sequence: CDR1 SGHVS, CDR2 FNYEAQ. V lost 5 bases and J lost 0, with 9 bases in between. The CDR3 contains 14 residues. The CDR3 protein is CASSQGPSTDTQYF. Written as DNA, the CDR3 is TGTGCCAGCAGCCAGGGGCCGAGCACAGATACGCAGTATTTT.

This sequence joins TRBV7-3 and TRBJ2-1; 14 bases align to TRBD2. V lost 5 bases, J lost 5 bases, and 2 bases stayed unmatched. This CDR3 is 15 amino acids long. Germline values: CDR1 SGHTA, CDR2 FQGTGA. The CDR3 region has the DNA TGTGCCAGCAGCCGGACTAGCGGGGGGCACAATGAGCAGTTCTTC. It specifies CASSRTSGGHNEQFF.

The V gene is TRBV5-8, the J gene TRBJ2-5; D is ambiguous. This CDR3 has 15 residues. The V end was cut by 4 bases, the J end by 5 bases, with 18 bases between. Germline V gene lookup returns CDR1 SGHTS and CDR2 YDEGEE. This chain's CDR3 is CASSTTDLARETQYF. The CDR3 DNA is TGTGCCAGCAGCACTACAGACTTGGCGCGGGAGACCCAGTACTTC.

This chain links TRBV4-3 with TRBJ2-3; 13 positions match TRBD2. Germline V gene sequence: CDR1 LGHNA, CDR2 YSLEER. The CDR3 sequence is 18 residues long. V gave up 1 base and J gave up 1 base; unmatched junction bases: 5. The CDR3 sequence is CASSQGTSGGAGTDTQYF. The DNA of the CDR3 is TGCGCCAGCAGCCAAGGAACTAGCGGGGGGGCGGGCACAGATACGCAGTATTTT.

The chain couples TRBV7-9 to TRBJ1-1; tentatively, D is TRBD1 (5 bases). In germline, CDR1 is SEHNR, CDR2 FQNEAQ (reference sequence). Trimming shortened V by 3 bases and J by 1 base, and 6 bases separated the two germline ends. The CDR3 runs to 13 residues. This CDR3 is CASSFRANTEAFF. In DNA form, the CDR3 reads TGTGCCAGCAGCTTCAGGGCGAACACTGAAGCTTTCTTT.

The rearrangement joins TRBV10-3 to TRBJ2-5; the match to TRBD1 covers 8 bases. The germline CDR1 and CDR2 sequences are ENHRY and SYGVKD. Trimming at V came to 6 bases and at J to 3 bases, leaving 9 bases not matched to a gene. The CDR3 runs to 15 residues. This CDR3 is CAIRPTGTGEETQYF. CDR3 coding DNA: TGTGCCATCAGACCTACGGGGACAGGAGAAGAGACCCAGTACTTC.

The chain links TRBV7-7 to TRBJ2-7; unclear D gene. V was pared by 1 base and J by 4 bases, with 8 bases between. The CDR3 consists of 13 residues. Per germline, CDR1 SSHAT and CDR2 FNYEAQ (reference sequence). CDR3 DNA sequence: TGTGCCAGCAGCTTAGAAGAAAAATACGAGCAGTACTTC. Translated, it gives CASSLEEKYEQYF.

The chain has TRBV10-3 and TRBJ1-5; D gene ambiguous. The CDR3 sequence is 16 residues long. The V and J ends lost 2 bases and 0 bases respectively, with 11 bases between them. CDR1 is ENHRY and CDR2 is SYGVKD in the germline V gene. CDR3 sequence: CAISEMVGSSNQPQHF. The DNA of the CDR3 is TGTGCCATCAGTGAGATGGTAGGGAGTAGCAATCAGCCCCAGCATTTT.

The rearrangement links TRBV28 to TRBJ1-5, with 7 bases matching TRBD1. The V and J ends lost 3 bases and 8 bases, in that order; junction bases with no gene match: 13. The CDR3 consists of 16 residues. CDR1 MDHEN and CDR2 SYDVKM come from the germline V gene. CDR3 DNA sequence: TGTGCCAGCAGTTTTTCGTTTGGGACAGCCCAGGAGCCCCAGCATTTT. Translation gives CASSFSFGTAQEPQHF.

This sequence joins TRBV9 and TRBJ1-1; possible D gene TRBD1, 5 bases. The CDR3 has 17 amino acids. Germline V lookup: CDR1 SGDLS, CDR2 YYNGEE. The V end was cut by 0 bases, the J end by 8 bases, with 23 bases between. Here the CDR3 reads CASSVVGSIQDLLEAFF. For the CDR3, the DNA is TGTGCCAGCAGCGTAGTGGGAAGTATACAGGACCTATTGGAAGCTTTCTTT.